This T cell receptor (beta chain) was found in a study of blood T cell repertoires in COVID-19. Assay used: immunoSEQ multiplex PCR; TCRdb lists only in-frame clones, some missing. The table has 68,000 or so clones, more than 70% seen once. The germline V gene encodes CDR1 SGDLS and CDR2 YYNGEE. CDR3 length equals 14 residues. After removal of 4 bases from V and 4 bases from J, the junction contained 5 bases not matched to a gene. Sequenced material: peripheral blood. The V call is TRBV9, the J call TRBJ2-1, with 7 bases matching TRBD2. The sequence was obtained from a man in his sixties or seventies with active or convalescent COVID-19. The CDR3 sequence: CASSRPGGYNEQFF. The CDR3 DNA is TGTGCCAGCAGCCGTCCGGGGGGATACAATGAGCAGTTCTTC.